Listed below are T cell receptor beta chains from one sample, sequenced in a study of blood T cell repertoires in COVID-19. TCRdb's table, derived via immunoSEQ multiplex PCR, lists solely in-frame clones and lacks some. This sample has around 68,000 clones, with about three quarters found just once. Sequenced: peripheral blood. The origin of the receptors is a human donor in a cohort sampled during active COVID-19. The CDR3 runs from the conserved cysteine through the conserved F or W. D genes are given only for firm matches. For some rows the clone size is stated as once, few or many, or as a class when expanded; others skip it.

few,TRBD1,TRBJ1-5,TRBV6-2/TRBV6-3,CASSPWDRVNQPQHF,TGTGCCAGCAGTCCCTGGGACAGGGTCAATCAGCCCCAGCATTTT
.,.,TRBJ1-6,TRBV5-1,CASSLVAGGNSPLHF,TGCGCCAGCAGCTTAGTGGCAGGAGGGAATTCACCCCTCCACTTT
once,.,TRBJ2-7,TRBV7-6,CASSLEPGGPYAYEQYF,TGTGCCAGCAGCTTAGAACCCGGAGGACCCTACGCCTACGAGCAGTACTTC
.,.,TRBJ2-1,TRBV14,CASSLWQGLGSYNEQFF,TGTGCCAGCAGCCTTTGGCAGGGGCTCGGCTCCTACAATGAGCAGTTCTTC
.,.,TRBJ1-1,TRBV11-2,CASSLVEATEAFF,TGTGCCAGCAGCTTAGTCGAAGCCACTGAAGCTTTCTTT
.,.,TRBJ1-1,TRBV30,CAWSEGRLTEAFF,TGTGCCTGGAGTGAAGGGAGGCTAACTGAAGCTTTCTTT
.,.,TRBJ1-4,TRBV3-1/TRBV3-2,CASSHLSRTSAKKLFF,TGTGCCAGCAGCCACCTCAGCCGGACTTCGGCGAAAAAACTGTTTTTT
.,.,TRBJ2-7,TRBV5-1,CASSPAEGVWNEQYF,TGCGCCAGCAGCCCCGCGGAGGGCGTCTGGAACGAGCAGTACTTC
.,TRBD1,TRBJ2-3,TRBV28,CASSLLGQATDTQYF,TGTGCCAGCAGTTTACTGGGACAGGCGACAGATACGCAGTATTTT
.,.,TRBJ2-1,TRBV7-9,CASSFGWDNEQFF,TGTGCCAGCAGCTTCGGGTGGGACAATGAGCAGTTCTTC
.,TRBD1,TRBJ2-7,TRBV7-9,CASSLDRGAYEQYF,TGTGCCAGCAGCCTAGACAGGGGTGCCTACGAGCAGTACTTC
.,.,TRBJ1-1,TRBV5-6,CASSLGGAGLNTEAFF,TGTGCCAGCAGCTTGGGGGGTGCAGGGTTGAACACTGAAGCTTTCTTT
.,TRBD1,TRBJ2-3,TRBV4-3,CASSRNRGSTDTQYF,TGCGCCAGCAGCCGGAACAGGGGTAGCACAGATACGCAGTATTTT
.,TRBD1,TRBJ1-4,TRBV6-5,CACQTGNGVKLFF,TGTGCCTGCCAGACAGGGAACGGTGTAAAACTGTTTTTT
.,TRBD1,TRBJ1-2,TRBV4-2,CASSAGQGHRGYTF,TGTGCCAGCAGCGCGGGACAGGGGCATCGGGGCTACACCTTC
.,.,TRBJ2-3,TRBV7-8,CASSLSSGTQYF,TGTGCCAGCAGCCTCTCGTCCGGTACGCAGTATTTT
.,TRBD2,TRBJ2-5,TRBV29-1,CSVDRGTSGSREETQYF,TGCAGCGTTGATAGGGGGACTAGCGGGAGTCGGGAAGAGACCCAGTACTTC
.,.,TRBJ2-3,TRBV24-1,CATSDPADTQYF,TGTGCCACCAGTGACCCCGCAGATACGCAGTATTTT
.,TRBD2,TRBJ2-4,TRBV19,CASMESGRGNIQYF,TGTGCCAGTATGGAGAGCGGGAGGGGAAACATTCAGTACTTC
.,TRBD1,TRBJ1-5,TRBV15,CATSRRRDSRNQPQHF,TGTGCCACCAGCAGACGCAGGGACAGCCGCAATCAGCCCCAGCATTTT
once,TRBD1,TRBJ1-1,TRBV5-1,CASSGYGQANTEAFF,TGCGCCAGCAGCGGTTATGGACAGGCTAACACTGAAGCTTTCTTT
once,TRBD1,TRBJ2-7,TRBV7-9,CASSLEGQGEQYF,TGTGCCAGCAGCTTAGAGGGACAGGGTGAGCAGTACTTC
once,.,TRBJ1-3,TRBV28,CASTSPGQKGNTIYF,TGTGCCAGCACGTCTCCGGGACAAAAAGGAAACACCATATATTTT
.,.,TRBJ2-3,TRBV18,CASSLSTDTQYF,TGTGCCAGCTCCCTCAGCACAGATACGCAGTATTTT
.,.,TRBJ2-7,TRBV7-9,CASSLGAEVTYEQYF,TGTGCCAGCAGCTTAGGGGCAGAAGTTACCTACGAGCAGTACTTC
.,.,TRBJ1-4,TRBV5-4,CASSLIVGEKLFF,TGTGCCAGCAGCTTAATTGTCGGTGAAAAACTGTTTTTT
.,.,TRBJ2-1,TRBV4-1,CASSRGDEQFF,TGCGCCAGCAGCCGGGGGGATGAGCAGTTCTTC
.,TRBD2,TRBJ2-1,TRBV27,CASSLDNSGLALNEQFF,TGTGCCAGCAGTTTAGATAATAGTGGACTAGCCCTTAATGAGCAGTTCTTC
few,TRBD1,TRBJ2-1,TRBV7-9,CASSPSRGTGGMDEQFF,TGTGCCAGCAGCCCTAGTCGCGGGACAGGGGGAATGGACGAGCAGTTCTTC
.,TRBD1,TRBJ2-7,TRBV5-1,CASSLTGTGSHEQYF,TGCGCCAGCAGCTTAACCGGGACAGGGTCCCACGAGCAGTACTTC
.,.,TRBJ2-7,TRBV25-1,CASSESNSYEQYF,TGTGCCAGCAGTGAATCTAACAGCTACGAGCAGTACTTC
few,.,TRBJ1-5,TRBV15,CATSRETGYSNQPQHF,TGTGCCACCAGCAGAGAGACAGGTTATAGCAATCAGCCCCAGCATTTT
once,.,TRBJ1-1,TRBV4-2,CASSHLSGLNTEAFF,TGTGCCAGCAGCCACCTTAGCGGGTTGAACACTGAAGCTTTCTTT
few,TRBD1,TRBJ2-7,TRBV7-9,CASSPRTGRNDEQYF,TGTGCCAGCAGCCCCAGGACAGGGAGGAACGACGAGCAGTACTTC